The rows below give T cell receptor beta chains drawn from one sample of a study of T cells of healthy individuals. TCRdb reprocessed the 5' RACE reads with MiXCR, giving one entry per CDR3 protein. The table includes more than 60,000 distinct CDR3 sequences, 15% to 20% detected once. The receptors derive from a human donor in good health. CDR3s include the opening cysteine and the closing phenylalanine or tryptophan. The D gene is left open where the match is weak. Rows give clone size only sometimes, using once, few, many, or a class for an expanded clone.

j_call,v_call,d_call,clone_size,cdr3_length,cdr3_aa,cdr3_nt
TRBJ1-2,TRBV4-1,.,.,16,CASSQDQGRTSYGYTF,TGCGCCAGCAGCCAAGATCAGGGTAGGACTTCCTATGGCTACACCTTC
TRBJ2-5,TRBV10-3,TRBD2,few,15,CAITMNSGSQETQYF,TGTGCCATCACTATGAATAGCGGGAGTCAAGAGACCCAGTACTTC
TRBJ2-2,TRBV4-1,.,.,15,CASSQGSRATGELFF,TGCGCCAGCAGCCAAGGGTCCAGAGCCACCGGGGAGCTGTTTTTT
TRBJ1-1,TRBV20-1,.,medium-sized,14,CSARERRTNTEAFF,TGCAGTGCTAGAGAAAGGAGGACGAACACTGAAGCTTTCTTT
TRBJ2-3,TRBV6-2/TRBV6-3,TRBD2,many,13,CASSPRTSGPQYF,TGTGCCAGCAGTCCCCGAACTAGCGGACCGCAGTATTTT
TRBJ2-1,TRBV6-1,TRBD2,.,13,CASSNQRGGEQFF,TGTGCCAGCTCGAACCAGCGCGGGGGTGAGCAGTTCTTC
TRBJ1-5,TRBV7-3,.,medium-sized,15,CASSLTRTWSQPQHF,TGTGCCAGCAGCTTAACGCGGACATGGAGTCAGCCCCAGCATTTT
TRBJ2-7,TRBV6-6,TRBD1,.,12,CASRDRAYEQYF,TGTGCCAGCAGGGACAGGGCTTACGAGCAGTACTTC
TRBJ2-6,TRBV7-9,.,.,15,CASSLRDPGANVLTF,TGTGCCAGCAGCTTAAGGGACCCTGGGGCCAACGTCCTGACTTTC
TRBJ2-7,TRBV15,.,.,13,CATSIIGSYEQYF,TGTGCCACCAGCATCATAGGTTCCTACGAGCAGTACTTC
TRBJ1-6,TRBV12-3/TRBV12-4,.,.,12,CASSTKRNPLHF,TGTGCCAGCAGTACTAAACGGAATCCCCTCCACTTT
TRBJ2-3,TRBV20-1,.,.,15,CSARAFPDRPDTQYF,TGCAGTGCTAGAGCCTTCCCCGACAGACCGGATACGCAGTATTTT